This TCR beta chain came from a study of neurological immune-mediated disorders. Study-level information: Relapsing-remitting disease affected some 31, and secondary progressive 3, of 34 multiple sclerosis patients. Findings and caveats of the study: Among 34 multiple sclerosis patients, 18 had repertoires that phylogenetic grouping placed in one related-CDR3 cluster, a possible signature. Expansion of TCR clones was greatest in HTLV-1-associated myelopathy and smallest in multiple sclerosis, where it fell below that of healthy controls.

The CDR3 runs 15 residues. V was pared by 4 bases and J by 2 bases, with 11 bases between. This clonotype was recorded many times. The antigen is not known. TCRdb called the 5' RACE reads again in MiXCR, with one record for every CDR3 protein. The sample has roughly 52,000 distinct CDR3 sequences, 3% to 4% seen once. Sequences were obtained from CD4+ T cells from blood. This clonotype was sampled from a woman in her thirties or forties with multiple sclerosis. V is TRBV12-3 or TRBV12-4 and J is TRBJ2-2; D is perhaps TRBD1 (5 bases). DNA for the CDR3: TGTGCCAGCAGTTCCAGGGCAGCCAACACCGGGGAGCTGTTTTTT. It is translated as CASSSRAANTGELFF.